This T cell receptor beta chain derives from a study of cytomegalovirus exposure and HLA in healthy donors. On this clone itself: Antigen specificity is unknown.

PCR was performed using 60 Vbeta and 13 Jbeta primers. Sequenced by immunoSEQ multiplex PCR; TCRdb stores in-frame clones only, minus some. The data hold 150,000 or so clones, with approximately 80% observed a single time. Regarding the study as a whole: In an earlier analysis, in about 530 donors, most V segments appeared productive either ~87% or ~30% of the time. One cluster of highly shared sequence variants probably arose as a sequencing artifact.

The V gene end was trimmed by 3 bases and the J gene end by 10 bases; junction bases not matched to a gene: 12. CDR1 KGHSH and CDR2 LQKENI come from the germline V gene. This CDR3 has 15 amino acids. This receptor was taken from a man aged 40-50 years in good health and CMV-seropositive. The J gene is TRBJ2-1, the V gene TRBV18; 7 nucleotides align to TRBD2. Sequencing was carried out using PBMCs. CDR3 nucleotide sequence: TGTGCCAGCTCACCTCAGCTGGCGGGAGTTGGGGAGCAGTTCTTC. This codes for CASSPQLAGVGEQFF.